One sample yielded the 30 T cell receptor beta chains listed below, sequenced in a study of blood T cell repertoires in COVID-19. Method: immunoSEQ multiplex PCR; TCRdb's copy keeps in-frame clones and lacks some. This table has under 130,000 clones, more than 80% appearing once. The specimen sequenced was peripheral blood. The receptors shown here come from a human donor in a cohort sampled during active COVID-19.

This rearrangement joins TRBV4-1 to TRBJ1-5; 9 nucleotides match TRBD1. Germline CDR1 reads MGHRA; CDR2 reads YSYEKL. Germline trimming cut 4 bases from V and 7 bases from J; bases unmatched to any gene: 5. The CDR3 spans 14 residues. CDR3 sequence (DNA): TGCGCCAGCAGCCGAGAAGACAGGGGGCAGCCCCAGCATTTT. This encodes CASSREDRGQPQHF.

CDR3: CASSHSSRGRHGYTF. CDR3 nucleotides: TGTGCCAGCAGCCATTCCTCCAGGGGGAGGCATGGCTACACCTTC. The chain is built from TRBV3-1 (or the pseudogene TRBV3-2) and TRBJ1-2, with TRBD1 matching over 7 bases. The CDR3 spans 15 residues. Germline CDR1 reads LGHDT; CDR2 reads YNNKEL (reference sequence). V was pared by 3 bases and J by 6 bases, with 10 bases of the junction left unmatched.

The V and J genes are TRBV23-1 and TRBJ2-1, with a possible D match to TRBD2 (6 bases). TRBV23-1 is known as an ORF, though its function is uncertain. This CDR3 is built from 15 residues. V gave up 4 bases and J gave up 0 bases, with 10 bases separating them. The CDR3 protein is CASSRAGSSYNEQFF. The CDR3 DNA reads TGCGCCAGCAGTCGGGCGGGGAGCTCCTACAATGAGCAGTTCTTC.

This clone was observed a single time. The V gene is TRBV7-9, the J gene TRBJ1-1, with D perhaps matching TRBD1 (6 bases). The CDR3 sequence is 14 residues long. Between the trimmed V and J ends, which lost 0 bases and 5 bases, there was a span of 10 bases. Germline V gives CDR1 SEHNR, CDR2 FQNEAQ (reference sequence). The CDR3 DNA is TGTGCCAGCAGCTTAGCACAGGGTAAGACTGAAGCTTTCTTT. Amino acid sequence: CASSLAQGKTEAFF.

The chain employs TRBV7-2 and TRBJ1-2; D possibly corresponds to TRBD1 (5 bases). The CDR3 has 15 amino acids. Trimming pared 5 bases from V and 3 bases from J, leaving 16 bases between. Germline CDR1 is SGHTA and CDR2 is FQGNSA. CDR3 in DNA: TGTGCCAGCAGCCGTCCTATCCAGGGTGACTATGGCTACACCTTC. Its protein product is CASSRPIQGDYGYTF.

The V call is TRBV14, the J call TRBJ2-3, with 14 bases aligning to TRBD2. This CDR3 contains 18 residues. J gave up 1 base and V 1 base, and 4 bases lay outside the gene matches. Germline assignment: CDR1 SGHDN and CDR2 FVKESK. The CDR3 spells CASSQGTSGGIGTDTQYF. For the CDR3, the DNA is TGTGCCAGCAGCCAAGGGACTAGCGGGGGGATCGGCACAGATACGCAGTATTTT.

The chain employs TRBV6-2 or TRBV6-3 and TRBJ1-5; TRBD1 matches at 8 bases. The CDR3 is 14 amino acids. Germline lookup yields CDR1 MNHEY and CDR2 SVGEGT. Trimming removed 0 bases from V and 7 bases from J; junction bases left unmatched: 2. CDR3: CASSYSGQAQPQHF. The CDR3 nucleotides read TGTGCCAGCAGTTACTCGGGACAGGCCCAGCCCCAGCATTTT.

The chain recombines TRBV11-3 with TRBJ2-1; 8 nucleotides agree with TRBD2. Germline CDR1 and CDR2: SGHNT and YENEEA. The ends lost 1 base at V and 8 bases at J; junction bases unmatched: 10. There are 16 residues in the CDR3. The CDR3 spells CASSLGGLAVGDEQFF. The CDR3 region has the DNA TGTGCCAGCAGCTTAGGCGGACTAGCAGTGGGCGATGAGCAGTTCTTC.

The chain joins TRBV4-2 to TRBJ1-4, with D unresolved. The CDR3 runs to 14 residues. CDR1 is LGHNA and CDR2 is YNFKEQ in the germline V gene. V lost 0 bases to trimming and J lost 7 bases, with 9 bases between them. Here the CDR3 reads CASSQEWSGEKLFF. DNA of the CDR3: TGTGCCAGCAGCCAAGAATGGTCGGGTGAAAAACTGTTTTTT.

The CDR3 DNA is TGTGCCAGCAGCTTAGTAGGGCTAGCGGGGGGCTACACCGGGGAGCTGTTTTTT. It encodes CASSLVGLAGGYTGELFF. J is TRBJ2-2 and V is TRBV7-2; TRBD2 matches 11 bases. Trimming at V came to 1 base and at J to 3 bases, leaving 7 bases not matched to a gene. The CDR3 has 18 residues. Germline V gene data show CDR1 as SGHTA and CDR2 as FQGNSA.

The V call is TRBV2, the J call TRBJ1-4; tentatively, D is TRBD1 (6 bases). The CDR3 extends over 15 amino acids. Germline values: CDR1 SNHLY, CDR2 FYNNEI. Between the trimmed V and J ends, which lost 1 base and 7 bases, there was a span of 13 bases. The CDR3 protein is CASSEGAGVGEKLFF. CDR3 sequence (DNA): TGTGCCAGCAGTGAAGGCGCAGGGGTGGGTGAAAAACTGTTTTTT.

This rearrangement joins TRBV28 to TRBJ1-1, with 7 positions matching TRBD1. There are 14 residues in the CDR3. V shed 6 bases and J 5 bases; nucleotides not matched to a gene: 9. Germline V CDR1 and CDR2: MDHEN, SYDVKM. The CDR3 DNA reads as TGTGCCAGCAGACTAGGGGGCGCGAGAACTGAAGCTTTCTTT. Protein sequence: CASRLGGARTEAFF.

The chain employs TRBV2 and TRBJ2-5, with 7 bases identical to TRBD1. The V gene's germline CDR1 is SNHLY and CDR2 FYNNEI. The ends lost 9 bases at V and 2 bases at J; junction bases unmatched: 9. The CDR3 loop spans 14 amino acids. The CDR3 bases are TGTGCCAGTCAGACAGGGTCCACTCAAGAGACCCAGTACTTC. Amino acid sequence: CASQTGSTQETQYF.

The chain has TRBV27 and TRBJ1-1; D remains ambiguous. The CDR3 loop spans 12 amino acids. V gave up 7 bases and J gave up 8 bases, with 14 bases separating them. Germline assignment: CDR1 MNHEY and CDR2 SMNVEV (reference sequence). The CDR3, as DNA: TGTGCCAGCACAAGGAGGGTAGGCGAAGCTTTCTTT. It is translated as CASTRRVGEAFF.

This clone has a handful of counts. The V gene is TRBV5-8, the J gene TRBJ2-4; TRBD2 is a possible D gene (5 bases). Germline lookup yields CDR1 SGHTS and CDR2 YDEGEE. Trimming stripped 0 bases from V and 7 bases from J, with 14 bases between. CDR3 length: 15 amino acids. As DNA, the CDR3 is TGTGCCAGCAGCTTGGATTCCGGACTTCCTAACATTCAGTACTTC. This codes for CASSLDSGLPNIQYF.

The chain links TRBV25-1 to TRBJ1-1, with no clear D. The CDR3 loop spans 13 amino acids. CDR1 and CDR2 (germline): MGHDK, SYGVNS. V gave up 4 bases and J gave up 3 bases, with 9 bases separating them. CDR3 coding DNA: TGTGCCAGCAGTGTGTTCGGGGACACTGAAGCTTTCTTT. This codes for CASSVFGDTEAFF.

The rearrangement links TRBV6-4 to TRBJ1-6, with TRBD1 identical over 11 bases. The length of the CDR3 is 14 residues. The V and J ends lost 5 bases and 8 bases, in that order; junction bases with no gene match: 2. Germline loops: CDR1 MRHNA, CDR2 SNTAGT. CDR3 protein: CASSRDRGDSPLHF. CDR3 sequence (DNA): TGTGCCAGCAGTCGGGACAGGGGGGATTCACCCCTCCACTTT.

The V gene is TRBV4-2, the J gene TRBJ1-4; 8 bases fit TRBD1. J gave up 8 bases and V 0 bases, and 8 bases lay outside the gene matches. Germline V gene sequence: CDR1 LGHNA, CDR2 YNFKEQ. The CDR3 sequence is 16 residues long. This chain's CDR3 is CASSQERQGIGEKLFF. Written as DNA, the CDR3 is TGTGCCAGCAGCCAAGAACGACAGGGGATTGGGGAAAAACTGTTTTTT.

This clone was observed a few times. This chain links TRBV2 with TRBJ1-2, with D unclear. CDR3 length equals 12 residues. The V gene lost 7 bases and the J gene lost 4 bases, with 10 bases spanning the gap. Germline V gene data show CDR1 as SNHLY and CDR2 as FYNNEI. In DNA, the CDR3 is TGTGCCAGCAATGACCAGTTCTATGGCTACACCTTC. Its protein is CASNDQFYGYTF.

This chain connects TRBV5-4 to TRBJ1-4; TRBD1 might be the D (5 bases). Germline CDR1 is SGHNT and CDR2 is YYREEE (reference sequence). V was trimmed by 4 bases and J by 6 bases, leaving 19 bases between them. CDR3 size: 16 residues. The CDR3 nucleotides are TGTGCCAGCAGCCGCCGGGGCAGTGGGAGGGATGAAAAACTGTTTTTT. As protein: CASSRRGSGRDEKLFF.

This chain connects TRBV6-4 to TRBJ2-5, with D uncertain. This CDR3 has 13 residues. V lost 0 bases to trimming and J lost 7 bases, with 9 bases between them. CDR1 and CDR2 (germline): MRHNA, SNTAGT. CDR3 bases: TGTGCCAGCAGTGACTCTGTCTATTCGACCCAGTACTTC. Protein sequence: CASSDSVYSTQYF.

Concerning this clone: Other nucleotide sequences from this sample produce the same CDR3. This sequence joins TRBV18 and TRBJ1-2, with 9 bases aligning to TRBD1. Looked up from germline, CDR1 is KGHSH and CDR2 is LQKENI. The CDR3 is made up of 13 amino acids. The J segment lost 8 bases and the V segment lost 3 bases, leaving 4 bases of the junction unmatched. The CDR3: CASSPGTGNGYTF. The DNA of the CDR3 is TGTGCCAGCTCACCCGGGACAGGGAACGGCTACACCTTC. The full variable domain, rest sourced from reference TRBV18 and TRBJ1-2, is NAGVMQNPRHLVRRRGQEARLRCSPMKGHSHVYWYRQLPEEGLKFMVYLQKENIIDESGMPKERFSAEFPKEGPSILRIQQVVRGDSAAYFCASSPGTGNGYTFGSGTRLTVV.

The V call is TRBV15, the J call TRBJ1-2; D uncertain. Trimming pared 3 bases from V and 4 bases from J, leaving 12 bases between. The CDR3 runs to 14 residues. Germline loops: CDR1 LNHNV, CDR2 YYDKDF (reference sequence). DNA of the CDR3: TGTGCCACCAGCAGCGCTAAAAGGAGCTATGGCTACACCTTC. Protein sequence: CATSSAKRSYGYTF.

The rearrangement uses TRBV4-1 and TRBJ1-6; D is perhaps TRBD1 (5 bases). Trimming removed 0 bases at V and 3 bases at J, with 12 bases between. Germline CDR1 is MGHRA and CDR2 is YSYEKL. The CDR3 runs to 17 residues. DNA of the CDR3: TGCGCCAGCAGCCAAGATGGAGGGGAGGGCTATAATTCACCCCTCCACTTT. This encodes CASSQDGGEGYNSPLHF.

The chain carries TRBV13 and TRBJ1-1; the D gene is possibly TRBD1 (5 bases). V lost 3 bases and J lost 5, with 10 bases in between. The CDR3 is made up of 13 amino acids. CDR1 and CDR2 from the germline V gene are PRHDT and FYEKMQ (reference sequence). The CDR3 is CASSFQGGTEAFF. CDR3 DNA: TGTGCCAGCAGCTTCCAGGGAGGAACTGAAGCTTTCTTT.

About this clone itself: This sample includes further DNA sequences coding for the same CDR3. V usage is TRBV5-1 and J usage is TRBJ2-7; 8 bases map to TRBD1. The V gene's germline CDR1 is SGHRS and CDR2 YFSETQ. This CDR3 comprises 14 residues. After removal of 4 bases from V and 1 base from J, the junction contained 4 bases not matched to a gene. DNA of the CDR3: TGCGCCAGCAGCCCCGGACAGGGATCCTACGAGCAGTACTTC. It encodes CASSPGQGSYEQYF.

V gene TRBV11-2 combines with J gene TRBJ1-4; the D is unclear. CDR3 length equals 14 residues. Trimming left V 4 bases short and J 3 bases short, with 9 bases between. The V gene's germline CDR1 is SGHAT and CDR2 FQNNGV. The CDR3 region is CASSSRGPNEKLFF. The CDR3 coding sequence is TGTGCCAGCAGCTCCCGGGGTCCTAATGAAAAACTGTTTTTT.

V usage is TRBV12-5 and J usage is TRBJ1-3; the D gene is possibly TRBD1 (6 bases). Trimming pared 2 bases from V and 4 bases from J, leaving 15 bases between. The CDR3 is 16 amino acids. CDR1 and CDR2 from the germline V gene are LGHNT and FRNRAP. The CDR3 sequence is CASGLPGAAWGNTIYF. In DNA, the CDR3 is TGTGCTAGTGGTTTGCCAGGGGCCGCATGGGGAAACACCATATATTTT.

This chain uses TRBV5-5 with TRBJ2-6; D is undetermined. Between the trimmed V and J ends, which lost 4 bases and 0 bases, there was a span of 11 bases. CDR3 length: 16 amino acids. Germline assignment: CDR1 SGHKS and CDR2 YYEKEE (reference sequence). The CDR3 DNA reads as TGTGCCAGCAGCCTCACTCTGAGCTCTGGGGCCAACGTCCTGACTTTC. Translation gives CASSLTLSSGANVLTF.

The V gene is TRBV5-1, the J gene TRBJ2-1, with 10 bases that match TRBD2. The CDR3 contains 15 residues. J lost 7 bases, V lost 2 bases, and 6 bases had no gene match. Germline V gene sequence: CDR1 SGHRS, CDR2 YFSETQ. The CDR3 loop reads CASSFLSGGINEQFF. The CDR3 DNA follows: TGCGCCAGCAGCTTCCTTAGCGGGGGGATAAATGAGCAGTTCTTC.